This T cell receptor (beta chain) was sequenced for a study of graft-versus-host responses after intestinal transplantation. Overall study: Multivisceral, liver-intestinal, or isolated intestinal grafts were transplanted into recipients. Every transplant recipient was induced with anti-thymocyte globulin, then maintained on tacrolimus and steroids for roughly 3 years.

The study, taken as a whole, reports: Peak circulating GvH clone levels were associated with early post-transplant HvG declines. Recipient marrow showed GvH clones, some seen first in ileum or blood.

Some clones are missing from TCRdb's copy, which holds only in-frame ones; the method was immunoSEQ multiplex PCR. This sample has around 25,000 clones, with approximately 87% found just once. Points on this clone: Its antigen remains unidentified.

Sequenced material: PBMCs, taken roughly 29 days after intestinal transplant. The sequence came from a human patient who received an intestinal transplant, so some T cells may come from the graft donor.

CDR3 nucleotide sequence: TGTGCCAGCAGCTCCCCTGGGCGGAATGAAAAACTGTTTTTT. Its protein product is CASSSPGRNEKLFF. J is TRBJ1-4 and V is TRBV5-4; D ambiguous. With 3 bases removed from V and 5 bases from J, the gap between germline ends came to 11 bases. CDR1 SGHNT and CDR2 YYREEE come from the germline V gene (reference sequence). The CDR3 has 14 amino acids. Supplemented by reference TRBV5-4 and TRBJ1-4, the full variable domain reads ETGVTQSPTHLIKTRGQQVTLRCSSQSGHNTVSWYQQALGQGPQFIFQYYREEENGRGNFPPRFSGLQFPNYSSELNVNALELDDSALYLCASSSPGRNEKLFFGSGTQLSVL.